These 5 T cell receptor beta chains came from one sample sequenced in a study of shared clonotypes between healthy human individuals. Clones were sequenced by immunoSEQ multiplex PCR, and TCRdb holds only the in-frame ones, with some missing. Of about 1 million clones in the sample, around 78% were seen once. The sequenced sample consisted of memory CD4+ T cells from PBMCs. The subset was: CD45RA-negative fraction. The receptor source for this set is a man younger than 30 in good health. Some clones in this sample may be carry-over from other donors' samples.

This clone was detected a few times. V and J are TRBV11-2 and TRBJ1-6; D is undetermined. The CDR3 has 15 amino acids. Looked up from germline, CDR1 is SGHAT and CDR2 is FQNNGV. The V gene lost 2 bases and the J gene lost 7 bases, with 12 bases spanning the gap. CDR3 DNA: TGTGCCAGCAGCTTAACTAGGTCGGCGAATTCACCCCTCCACTTT. Residues: CASSLTRSANSPLHF.

V gene TRBV28 combines with J gene TRBJ1-2; the D gene is possibly TRBD1 (6 bases). The germline V gene encodes CDR1 MDHEN and CDR2 SYDVKM. V was clipped by 8 bases and J by 2 bases, with 18 bases between them. The CDR3 spans 15 residues. The CDR3 DNA is TGTGCCAGCCCTCTATACAGGGAAGAAAACTATGGCTACACCTTC. As protein: CASPLYREENYGYTF.

This CDR3 reads CASSLSDEQYF. As DNA, the CDR3 is TGTGCCAGCTCACTTTCTGACGAGCAGTACTTC. This chain joins TRBV18 and TRBJ2-7; D not resolved. The CDR3 extends over 11 amino acids. Trimming took 4 bases from V and 5 from J, leaving 6 bases between them. CDR1 and CDR2 from the germline V gene are KGHSH and LQKENI.

The chain uses TRBV6-5 and TRBJ2-7; D gene unclear. Between the trimmed V and J ends, which lost 3 bases and 0 bases, there was a span of 12 bases. The CDR3 length is 15 residues. Germline CDR1 is MNHEY and CDR2 is SVGAGI. The CDR3 protein is CASSYGSGTSYEQYF. The CDR3 DNA follows: TGTGCCAGCAGTTATGGTTCCGGTACCTCCTACGAGCAGTACTTC.

The chain combines TRBV27 with TRBJ2-5, with a weak D call TRBD2 (6 bases). V was trimmed by 3 bases and J by 4 bases, leaving 9 bases between them. Germline V gene sequence: CDR1 MNHEY, CDR2 SMNVEV (reference sequence). The length of the CDR3 is 13 residues. DNA of the CDR3: TGTGCCAGCAGTTTTTTCGGGAGAGAGACCCAGTACTTC. Its protein is CASSFFGRETQYF.